This T cell receptor (beta chain) emerged from a study of Ad26.COV2.S vaccination and SARS-CoV-2 variants. The CDR3 has 13 residues. Trimming pared 0 bases from V and 1 base from J, leaving 4 bases between. CDR1 and CDR2 from the germline V gene are SGHNT and YYREEE (reference sequence). Regarding this clone: The same CDR3 can be traced to other DNA sequences in this sample.

Only in-frame clones appear in the TCRdb table, and some are missing; sequencing was by immunoSEQ multiplex PCR. Of about 470,000 clones detected, 80% to 95% appear once; the ten largest clones hold less than 5.5%. Treatment noted: some 20 received Ad26.COV2.S at low or high dose, single or two shots; 5 received placebo; per-sample allocation not given. Vaccine and placebo recipients were sampled on day 63 after the first injection. Wuhan-strain spike was delivered by a replication-incompetent Ad26 vector. The sequence came from a person between 18 and 65 years old who received the Ad26.COV2.S COVID-19 vaccine or a placebo. V gene TRBV5-4 combines with J gene TRBJ2-5; D unresolved. The specimen comprised peripheral blood, sampled in a trial of Ad26.COV2.S vaccine versus placebo. The CDR3 protein is CASSLEGQETQYF. DNA for the CDR3: TGTGCCAGCAGCTTGGAGGGCCAAGAGACCCAGTACTTC. Full variable domain (remainder filled in from reference TRBV5-4 and TRBJ2-5): ETGVTQSPTHLIKTRGQQVTLRCSSQSGHNTVSWYQQALGQGPQFIFQYYREEENGRGNFPPRFSGLQFPNYSSELNVNALELDDSALYLCASSLEGQETQYFGPGTRLLVL.